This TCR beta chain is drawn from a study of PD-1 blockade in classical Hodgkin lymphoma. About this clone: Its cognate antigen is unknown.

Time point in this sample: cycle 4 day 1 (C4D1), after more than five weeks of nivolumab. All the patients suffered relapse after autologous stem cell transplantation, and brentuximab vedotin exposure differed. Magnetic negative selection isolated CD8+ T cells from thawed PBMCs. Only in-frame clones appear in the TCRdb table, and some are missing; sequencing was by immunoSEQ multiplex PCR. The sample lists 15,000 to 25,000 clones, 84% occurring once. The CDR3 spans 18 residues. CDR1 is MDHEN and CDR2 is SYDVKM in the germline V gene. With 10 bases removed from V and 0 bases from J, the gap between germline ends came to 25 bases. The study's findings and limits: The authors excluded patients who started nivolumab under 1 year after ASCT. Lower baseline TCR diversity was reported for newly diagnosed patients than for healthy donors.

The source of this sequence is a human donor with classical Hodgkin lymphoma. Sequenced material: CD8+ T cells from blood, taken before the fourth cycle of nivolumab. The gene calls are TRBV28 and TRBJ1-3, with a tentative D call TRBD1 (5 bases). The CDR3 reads CAIHQGAYGSFSGNTIYF. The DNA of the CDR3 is TGTGCCATTCATCAGGGCGCTTACGGCTCTTTCTCTGGAAACACCATATATTTT.